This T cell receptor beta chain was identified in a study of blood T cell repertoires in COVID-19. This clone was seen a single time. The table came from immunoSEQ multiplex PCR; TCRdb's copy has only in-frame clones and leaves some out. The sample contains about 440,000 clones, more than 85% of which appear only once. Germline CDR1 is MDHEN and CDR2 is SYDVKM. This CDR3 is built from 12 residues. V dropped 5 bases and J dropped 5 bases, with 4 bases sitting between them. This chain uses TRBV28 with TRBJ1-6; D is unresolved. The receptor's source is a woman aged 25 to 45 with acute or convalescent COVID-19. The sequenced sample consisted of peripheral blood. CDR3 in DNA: TGTGCCAGCAGTCAAAATAATTCACCCCTCCACTTT. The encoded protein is CASSQNNSPLHF.